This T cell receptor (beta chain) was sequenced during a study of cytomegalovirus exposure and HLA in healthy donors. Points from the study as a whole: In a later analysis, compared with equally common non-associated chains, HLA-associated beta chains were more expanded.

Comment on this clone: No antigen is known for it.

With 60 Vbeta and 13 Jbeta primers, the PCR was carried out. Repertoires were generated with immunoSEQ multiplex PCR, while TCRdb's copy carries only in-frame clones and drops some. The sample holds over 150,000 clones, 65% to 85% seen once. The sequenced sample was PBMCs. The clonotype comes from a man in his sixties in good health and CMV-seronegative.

The CDR3 sequence is CASGLVGQSYNEQFF. CDR3 nucleotides: TGTGCTAGTGGTTTGGTGGGACAGTCCTACAATGAGCAGTTCTTC. This chain joins TRBV12-5 and TRBJ2-1; 7 bases agree with TRBD1. Germline values: CDR1 LGHNT, CDR2 FRNRAP. V dropped 0 bases and J dropped 1; count of bases not matched to a gene: 0. The CDR3 has 15 amino acids.